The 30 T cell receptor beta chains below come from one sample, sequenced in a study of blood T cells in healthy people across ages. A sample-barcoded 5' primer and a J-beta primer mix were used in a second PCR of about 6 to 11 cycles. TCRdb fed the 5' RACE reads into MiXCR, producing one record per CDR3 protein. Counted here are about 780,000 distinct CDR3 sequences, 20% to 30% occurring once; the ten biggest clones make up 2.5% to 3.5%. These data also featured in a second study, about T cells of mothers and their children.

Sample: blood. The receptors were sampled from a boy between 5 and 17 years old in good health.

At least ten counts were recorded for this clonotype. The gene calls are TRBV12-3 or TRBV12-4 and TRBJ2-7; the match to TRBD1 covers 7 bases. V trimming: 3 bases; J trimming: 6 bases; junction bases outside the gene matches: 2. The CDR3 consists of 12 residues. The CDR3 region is CASSLGTVEQYF. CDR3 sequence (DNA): TGTGCCAGCAGTTTGGGGACAGTCGAGCAGTACTTC.

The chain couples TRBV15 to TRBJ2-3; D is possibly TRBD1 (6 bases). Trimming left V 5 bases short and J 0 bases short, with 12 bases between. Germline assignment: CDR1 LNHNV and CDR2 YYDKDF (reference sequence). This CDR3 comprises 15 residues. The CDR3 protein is CATSSGTRSTDTQYF. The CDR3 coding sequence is TGTGCCACCAGCTCCGGGACAAGAAGCACAGATACGCAGTATTTT.

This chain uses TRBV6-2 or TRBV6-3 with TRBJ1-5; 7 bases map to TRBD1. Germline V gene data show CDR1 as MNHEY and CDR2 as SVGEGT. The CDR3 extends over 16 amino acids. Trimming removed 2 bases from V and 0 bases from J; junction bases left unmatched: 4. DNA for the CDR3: TGTGCCAGCAGTTACCCGGCAGGGGGTAGCAATCAGCCCCAGCATTTT. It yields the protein CASSYPAGGSNQPQHF.

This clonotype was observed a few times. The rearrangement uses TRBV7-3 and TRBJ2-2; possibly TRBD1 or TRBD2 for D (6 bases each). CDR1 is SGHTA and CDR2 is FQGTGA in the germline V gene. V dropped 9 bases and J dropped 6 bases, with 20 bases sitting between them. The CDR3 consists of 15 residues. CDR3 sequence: CASSRRPGGAGELFF. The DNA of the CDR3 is TGTGCCAGTAGTCGTCGGCCCGGGGGCGCCGGGGAGCTGTTTTTT.

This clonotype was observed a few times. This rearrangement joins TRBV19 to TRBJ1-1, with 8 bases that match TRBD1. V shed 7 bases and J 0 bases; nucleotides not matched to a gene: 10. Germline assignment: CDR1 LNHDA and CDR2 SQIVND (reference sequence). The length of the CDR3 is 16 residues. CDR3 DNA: TGTGCCAGTACCCAGGGGGCCGCCGTTATGAACACTGAAGCTTTCTTT. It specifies CASTQGAAVMNTEAFF. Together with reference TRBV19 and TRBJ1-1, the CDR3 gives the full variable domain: DGGITQSPKYLFRKEGQNVTLSCEQNLNHDAMYWYRQDPGQGLRLIYYSQIVNDFQKGDIAEGYSVSREKKESFPLTVTSAQKNPTAFYLCASTQGAAVMNTEAFFGQGTRLTVV.

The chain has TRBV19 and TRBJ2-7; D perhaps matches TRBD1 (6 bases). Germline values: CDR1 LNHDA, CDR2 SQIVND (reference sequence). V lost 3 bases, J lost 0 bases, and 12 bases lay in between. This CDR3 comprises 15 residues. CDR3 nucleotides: TGTGCCAGTAGTATTGGGGGCAGTTCCTCCTACGAGCAGTACTTC. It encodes CASSIGGSSSYEQYF.

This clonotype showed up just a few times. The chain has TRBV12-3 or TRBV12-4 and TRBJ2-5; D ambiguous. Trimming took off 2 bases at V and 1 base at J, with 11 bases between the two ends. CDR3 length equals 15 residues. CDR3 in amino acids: CASSLISGLQETQYF. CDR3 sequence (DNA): TGTGCCAGCAGTTTAATTTCAGGTCTCCAAGAGACCCAGTACTTC.

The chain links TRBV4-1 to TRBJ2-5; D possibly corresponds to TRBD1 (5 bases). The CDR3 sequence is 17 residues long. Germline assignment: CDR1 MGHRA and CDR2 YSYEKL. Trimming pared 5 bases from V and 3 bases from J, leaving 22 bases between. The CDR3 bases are TGCGCCAGCAGCAACCAAGTGCTGGTAAGGGGTGAAGAGACCCAGTACTTC. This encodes CASSNQVLVRGEETQYF.

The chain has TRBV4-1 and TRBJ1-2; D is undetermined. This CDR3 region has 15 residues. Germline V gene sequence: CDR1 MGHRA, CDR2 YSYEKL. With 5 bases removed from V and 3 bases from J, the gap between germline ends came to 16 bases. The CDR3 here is CASSFSAVSHYGYTF. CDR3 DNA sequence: TGCGCCAGCAGCTTTTCGGCGGTCTCCCACTATGGCTACACCTTC.

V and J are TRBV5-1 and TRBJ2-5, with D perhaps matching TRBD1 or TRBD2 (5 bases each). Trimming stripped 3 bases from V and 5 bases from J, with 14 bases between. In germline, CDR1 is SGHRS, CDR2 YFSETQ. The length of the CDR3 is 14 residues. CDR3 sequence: CASSWGEGPETQYF. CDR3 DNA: TGCGCCAGCAGCTGGGGAGAGGGGCCCGAGACCCAGTACTTC. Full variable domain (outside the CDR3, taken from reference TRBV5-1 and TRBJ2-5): KAGVTQTPRYLIKTRGQQVTLSCSPISGHRSVSWYQQTPGQGLQFLFEYFSETQRNKGNFPGRFSGRQFSNSRSEMNVSTLELGDSALYLCASSWGEGPETQYFGPGTRLLVL.

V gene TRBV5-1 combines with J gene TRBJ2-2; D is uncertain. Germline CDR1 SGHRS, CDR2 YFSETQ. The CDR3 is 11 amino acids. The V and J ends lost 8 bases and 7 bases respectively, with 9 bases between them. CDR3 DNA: TGCGCCAGTCACCTCGGCGGGGAGCTGTTTTTT. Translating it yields CASHLGGELFF.

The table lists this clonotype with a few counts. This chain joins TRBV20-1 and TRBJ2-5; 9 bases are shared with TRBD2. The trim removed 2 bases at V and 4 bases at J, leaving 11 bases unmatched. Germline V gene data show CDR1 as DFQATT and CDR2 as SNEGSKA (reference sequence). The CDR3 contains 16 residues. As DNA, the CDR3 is TGCAGTGCTAGACCGGGGGCTAGCGGGGTCGGAGAGACCCAGTACTTC. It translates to CSARPGASGVGETQYF.

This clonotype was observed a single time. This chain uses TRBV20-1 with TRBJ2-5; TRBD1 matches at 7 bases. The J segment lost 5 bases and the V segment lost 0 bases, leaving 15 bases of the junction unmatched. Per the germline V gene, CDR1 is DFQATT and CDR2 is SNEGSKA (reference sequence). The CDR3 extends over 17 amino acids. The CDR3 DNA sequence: TGCAGTGCTAGAGATTGGGAAACAGGGGAGTGGGGGGAGACCCAGTACTTC. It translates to CSARDWETGEWGETQYF.

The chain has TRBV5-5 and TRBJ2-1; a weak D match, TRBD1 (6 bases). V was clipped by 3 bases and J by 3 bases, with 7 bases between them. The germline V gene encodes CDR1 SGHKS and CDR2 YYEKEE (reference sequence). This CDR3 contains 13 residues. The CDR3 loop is CASSWDIYNEQFF. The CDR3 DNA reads TGTGCCAGCAGCTGGGACATCTACAATGAGCAGTTCTTC.

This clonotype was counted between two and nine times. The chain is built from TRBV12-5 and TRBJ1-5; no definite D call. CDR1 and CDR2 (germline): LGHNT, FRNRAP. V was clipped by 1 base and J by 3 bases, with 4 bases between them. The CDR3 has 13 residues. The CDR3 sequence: CASGLGLNQPQHF. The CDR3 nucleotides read TGTGCTAGTGGTTTGGGGCTCAATCAGCCCCAGCATTTT.

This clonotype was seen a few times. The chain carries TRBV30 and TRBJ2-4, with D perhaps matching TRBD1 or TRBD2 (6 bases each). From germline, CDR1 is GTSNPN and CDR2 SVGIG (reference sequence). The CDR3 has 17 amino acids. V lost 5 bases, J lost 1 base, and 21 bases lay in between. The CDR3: CAWAQRVGAGAKNIQYF. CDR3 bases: TGTGCCTGGGCCCAGCGGGTGGGGGCTGGGGCCAAAAACATTCAGTACTTC.

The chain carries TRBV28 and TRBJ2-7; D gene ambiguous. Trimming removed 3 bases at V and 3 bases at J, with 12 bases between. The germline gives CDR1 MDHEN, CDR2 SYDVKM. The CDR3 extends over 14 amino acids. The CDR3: CASSFQRKLYEQYF. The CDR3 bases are TGTGCCAGCAGTTTTCAAAGGAAACTCTACGAGCAGTACTTC.

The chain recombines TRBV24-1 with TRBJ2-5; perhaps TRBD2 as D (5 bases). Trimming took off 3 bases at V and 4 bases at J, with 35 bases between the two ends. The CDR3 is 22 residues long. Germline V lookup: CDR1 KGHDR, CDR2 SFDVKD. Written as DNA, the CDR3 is TGTGCCACCAGTGATGATACCCCAGGTGCGGGCTCCCGAGGACGATGGGTAGAGACCCAGTACTTC. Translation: CATSDDTPGAGSRGRWVETQYF.

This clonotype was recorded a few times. The CDR3 bases are TGTGCCAGCAGCGCTCGGACAGGCTTCAATGGCTACACCTTC. This gives the protein CASSARTGFNGYTF. The rearrangement links TRBV7-2 to TRBJ1-2; 7 nucleotides line up with TRBD1. CDR1 is SGHTA and CDR2 is FQGNSA in the germline V gene. Germline trimming cut 5 bases from V and 6 bases from J; bases unmatched to any gene: 9. The CDR3 totals 14 residues.

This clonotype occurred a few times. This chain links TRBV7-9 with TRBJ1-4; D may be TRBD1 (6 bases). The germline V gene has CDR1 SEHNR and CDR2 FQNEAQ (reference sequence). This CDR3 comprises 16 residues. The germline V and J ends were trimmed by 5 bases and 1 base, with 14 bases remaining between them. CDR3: CASSNYPQGTNEKLFF. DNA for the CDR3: TGTGCCAGCAGCAATTATCCACAGGGAACTAATGAAAAACTGTTTTTT.

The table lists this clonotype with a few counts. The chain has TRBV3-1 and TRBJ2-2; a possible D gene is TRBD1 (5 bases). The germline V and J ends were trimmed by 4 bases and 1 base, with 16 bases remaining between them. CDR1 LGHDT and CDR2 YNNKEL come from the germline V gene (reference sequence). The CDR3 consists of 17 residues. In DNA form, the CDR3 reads TGTGCCAGCAGCCCAGAGTGGGGCAGGCTGAACACCGGGGAGCTGTTTTTT. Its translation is CASSPEWGRLNTGELFF. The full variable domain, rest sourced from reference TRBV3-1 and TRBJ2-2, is DTAVSQTPKYLVTQMGNDKSIKCEQNLGHDTMYWYKQDSKKFLKIMFSYNNKELIINETVPNRFSPKSPDKAHLNLHINSLELGDSAVYFCASSPEWGRLNTGELFFGEGSRLTVL.

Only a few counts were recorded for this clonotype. CDR3 nucleotides: TGTGCCAGCAGTTCGACAGGGGCGGAGGGTGAGCAGTTCTTC. Amino acid sequence: CASSSTGAEGEQFF. V usage is TRBV7-3 and J usage is TRBJ2-1, with TRBD1 identical over 8 bases. There are 14 residues in the CDR3. Germline V gene data show CDR1 as SGHTA and CDR2 as FQGTGA. V was clipped by 6 bases and J by 9 bases; unmatched bases: 10.

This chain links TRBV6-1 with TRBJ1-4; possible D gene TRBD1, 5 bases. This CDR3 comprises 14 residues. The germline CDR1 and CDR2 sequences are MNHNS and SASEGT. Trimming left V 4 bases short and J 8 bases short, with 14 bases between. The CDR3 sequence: CASSAGQGSEKLFF. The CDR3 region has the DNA TGTGCCAGCAGTGCAGGGCAGGGAAGCGAAAAACTGTTTTTT.

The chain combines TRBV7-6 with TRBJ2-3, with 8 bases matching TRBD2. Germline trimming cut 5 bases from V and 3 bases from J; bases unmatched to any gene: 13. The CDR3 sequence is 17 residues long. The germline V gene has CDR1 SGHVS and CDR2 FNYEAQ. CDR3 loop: CASSLSTGGPPTDTQYF. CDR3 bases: TGTGCCAGCAGCCTAAGTACGGGGGGGCCGCCAACAGATACGCAGTATTTT.

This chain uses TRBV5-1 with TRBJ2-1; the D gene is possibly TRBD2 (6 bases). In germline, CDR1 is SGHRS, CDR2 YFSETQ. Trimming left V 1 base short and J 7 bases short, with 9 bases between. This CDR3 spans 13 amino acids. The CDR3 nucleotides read TGCGCCAGCAGCTTGTGGGGGGTTAATGAGCAGTTCTTC. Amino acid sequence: CASSLWGVNEQFF.

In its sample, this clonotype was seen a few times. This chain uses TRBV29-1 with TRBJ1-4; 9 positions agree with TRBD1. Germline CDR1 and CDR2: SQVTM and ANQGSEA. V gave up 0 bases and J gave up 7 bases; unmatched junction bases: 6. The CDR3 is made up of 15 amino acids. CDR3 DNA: TGCAGCGTTGAAGAAACCGGGACAGGGACTGAAAAACTGTTTTTT. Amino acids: CSVEETGTGTEKLFF.

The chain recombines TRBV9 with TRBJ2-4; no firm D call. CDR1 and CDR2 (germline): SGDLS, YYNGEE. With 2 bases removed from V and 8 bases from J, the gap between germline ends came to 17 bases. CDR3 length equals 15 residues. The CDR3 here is CASSVGRTPKDIQYF. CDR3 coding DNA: TGTGCCAGCAGCGTGGGCCGTACACCGAAGGACATTCAGTACTTC.

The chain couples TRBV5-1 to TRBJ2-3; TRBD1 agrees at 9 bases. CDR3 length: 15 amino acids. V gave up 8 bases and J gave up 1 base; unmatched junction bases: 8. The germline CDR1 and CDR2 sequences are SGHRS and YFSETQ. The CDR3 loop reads CASRSRDRGTDTQYF. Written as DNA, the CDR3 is TGCGCCAGTCGATCCCGGGACAGGGGCACAGATACGCAGTATTTT.

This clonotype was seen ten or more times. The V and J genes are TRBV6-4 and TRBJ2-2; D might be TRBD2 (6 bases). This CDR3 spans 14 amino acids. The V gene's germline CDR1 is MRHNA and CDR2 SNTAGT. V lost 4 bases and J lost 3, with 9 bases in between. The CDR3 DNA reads TGTGCCAGCAGTGTTTCGGGGGACACCGGGGAGCTGTTTTTT. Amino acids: CASSVSGDTGELFF.

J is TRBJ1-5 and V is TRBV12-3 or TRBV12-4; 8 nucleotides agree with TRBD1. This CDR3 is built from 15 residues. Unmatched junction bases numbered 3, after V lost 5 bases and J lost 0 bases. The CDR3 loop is CASSRGQVSNQPQHF. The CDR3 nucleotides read TGTGCCAGCAGTCGGGGACAGGTTAGCAATCAGCCCCAGCATTTT.